This T cell receptor (beta chain) is drawn from a study of blood T cell repertoires in COVID-19. The wider study: Collection of acute and convalescent COVID-19 samples took place in the United States, Italy and Spain. T cells, B-cell-depleted T cells, or PBMCs provided the cDNA or gDNA that served as material.

V was trimmed by 3 bases and J by 3 bases, leaving 9 bases between them. Germline V gives CDR1 SNHLY, CDR2 FYNNEI. The length of the CDR3 is 13 residues. Per the study methods: Researchers report that nucleated cell counts were estimated from reference gene primer amplification. The protocol was immunoSEQ multiplex PCR, while the TCRdb copy is restricted to in-frame clones and leaves out a portion. Clone size and V and J calls were adopted from that table, with D and trimming inferred from the DNA. The sample has about 72,000 clones; approximately 79% are singletons. This rearrangement joins TRBV2 to TRBJ2-7; the D is unclear. Sequencing was carried out using peripheral blood. The receptor's source is a man in his fifties or sixties with acute or convalescent COVID-19. The CDR3 loop reads CASSDDSNYEQYV. The CDR3 DNA sequence: TGTGCCAGCAGTGATGACTCTAACTACGAGCAGTACGTC.